These 6 T cell receptor beta chains came from one sample sequenced in a study of blood T cells in healthy people across ages. Combining a sample-barcoded 5' primer with a J-beta primer mix, a second PCR ran for roughly 6 to 12 cycles. In TCRdb, the 5' RACE reads were re-called with MiXCR into one record per CDR3 protein. The sample shows some 900,000 distinct CDR3 sequences, about 48% of them seen only once. The sequenced sample consisted of blood. The receptors here all came from a man in his thirties or forties in good health.

This clonotype was detected only a few times. The chain has TRBV5-5 and TRBJ2-2, with D possibly matching TRBD1 (6 bases). Trimming shortened V by 4 bases and J by 1 base, and 8 bases separated the two germline ends. In germline, CDR1 is SGHKS, CDR2 YYEKEE (reference sequence). The CDR3 spans 14 residues. CDR3 bases: TGTGCCAGCAGCCGACAGGAGAACACCGGGGAGCTGTTTTTT. It translates to CASSRQENTGELFF.

The CDR3 is CASSVLGQGTDTQYF. The CDR3 nucleotides are TGTGCCAGCAGCGTATTGGGACAGGGCACAGATACGCAGTATTTT. The chain is built from TRBV9 and TRBJ2-3; TRBD1 agrees at 8 bases. J lost 1 base, V lost 1 base, and 2 bases had no gene match. This CDR3 contains 15 residues. Germline V gene sequence: CDR1 SGDLS, CDR2 YYNGEE.

This clonotype was seen a handful of times. A much larger clonotype is one base distant, so this may be a read error. The chain employs TRBV11-2 and TRBJ2-1; TRBD2 matches at 13 bases. The J segment lost 6 bases and the V segment lost 5 bases, leaving 4 bases of the junction unmatched. The CDR3 has 15 amino acids. Germline CDR1 reads SGHAT; CDR2 reads FQNNGV. In nucleotides, the CDR3 is TGTGCCAGCAGCCCGGGACTAGCGGGGATCAATGAGCAGTTCTTC. This encodes CASSPGLAGINEQFF. Looking up the rest from reference TRBV11-2 and TRBJ2-1 gives the full variable domain: EAGVAQSPRYKIIEKRQSVAFWCNPISGHATLYWYQQILGQGPKLLIQFQNNGVVDDSQLPKDRFSAERLKGVDSTLKIQPAKLEDSAVYLCASSPGLAGINEQFFGPGTRLTVL.

The V gene is TRBV5-5, the J gene TRBJ2-3; TRBD1 matches 9 bases. Germline V gives CDR1 SGHKS, CDR2 YYEKEE (reference sequence). The CDR3 has 16 residues. With 3 bases clipped from V and 3 bases from J, the junction kept 8 bases outside the gene matches. In nucleotides, the CDR3 is TGTGCCAGCAGCTCCGGGACAGGGTCGAGTACAGATACGCAGTATTTT. Translation: CASSSGTGSSTDTQYF. The variable domain in full, completed from reference TRBV5-5 and TRBJ2-3, reads DAGVTQSPTHLIKTRGQQVTLRCSPISGHKSVSWYQQVLGQGPQFIFQYYEKEERGRGNFPDRFSARQFPNYSSELNVNALLLGDSALYLCASSSGTGSSTDTQYFGPGTRLTVL.

The J gene is TRBJ1-1, the V gene TRBV2; no reliable D call. Trimming took off 5 bases at V and 1 base at J, with 8 bases between the two ends. The CDR3 is 13 residues long. Germline CDR1 reads SNHLY; CDR2 reads FYNNEI. The DNA for the CDR3 is TGTGCCAGCAGTCAGGACCCGAACACTGAAGCTTTCTTT. Its translation: CASSQDPNTEAFF.

This clonotype was counted once. Germline is not matched at one junction end, which may reflect a read error. The chain links TRBV6-5 to TRBJ1-2, with TRBD1 matching over 7 bases. The germline gives CDR1 MNHEY, CDR2 SVGAGI. The CDR3 consists of 15 residues. The DNA of the CDR3 is TGTGCCAGCAGTTACTTGGCAGGGGGTAACTATAGCTACACCTTC. Its translation: CASSYLAGGNYSYTF.